The clone carrying this TCR beta chain was picked up a small number of times. Antigen unknown. The data stem from a study of response to subunit inactivated influenza vaccine. The study's findings and limits: Each seasonal flu vaccination may recruit only limited new T cells, authors suggested.

CDR1 and CDR2 from the germline V gene are SGHRS and YFSETQ. The trim removed 3 bases at V and 3 bases at J, leaving 2 bases unmatched. CDR3 length equals 13 residues. Using its own MiXCR run on the RT-PCR reads, TCRdb lists one record per CDR3 protein. The sample comprises 450,000 to 500,000 distinct CDR3 sequences, roughly 9.7% of which are singletons, and around 12% rests with the top ten. The sequence came from a man aged 45-65 years who received an inactivated influenza vaccine. The V gene is TRBV5-1, the J gene TRBJ1-2; 7 bases line up with TRBD1. Here the sequenced sample was PBMCs from blood, taken roughly 47 days after vaccination. The DNA for the CDR3 is TGCGCCAGCAGCTCTACAGGGGACTATGGCTACACCTTC. Translated: CASSSTGDYGYTF. Full variable domain (remainder filled in from reference TRBV5-1 and TRBJ1-2): KAGVTQTPRYLIKTRGQQVTLSCSPISGHRSVSWYQQTPGQGLQFLFEYFSETQRNKGNFPGRFSGRQFSNSRSEMNVSTLELGDSALYLCASSSTGDYGYTFGSGTRLTVV.